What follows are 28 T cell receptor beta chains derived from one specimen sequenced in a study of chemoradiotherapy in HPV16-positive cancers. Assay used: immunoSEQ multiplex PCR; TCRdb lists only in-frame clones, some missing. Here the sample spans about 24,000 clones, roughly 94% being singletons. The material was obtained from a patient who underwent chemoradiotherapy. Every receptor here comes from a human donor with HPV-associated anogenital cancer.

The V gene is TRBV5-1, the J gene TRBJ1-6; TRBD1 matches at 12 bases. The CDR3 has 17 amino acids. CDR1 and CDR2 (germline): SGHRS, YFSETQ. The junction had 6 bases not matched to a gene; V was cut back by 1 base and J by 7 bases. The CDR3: CASSLMGTGGRNSPLHF. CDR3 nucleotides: TGCGCCAGCAGCTTGATGGGGACAGGGGGCAGGAATTCACCCCTCCACTTT.

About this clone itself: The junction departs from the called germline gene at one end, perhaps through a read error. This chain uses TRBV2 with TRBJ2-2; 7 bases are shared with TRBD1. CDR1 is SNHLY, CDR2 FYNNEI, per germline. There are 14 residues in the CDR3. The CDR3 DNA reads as TGTGCCAGCAGCGAAGGGGGCAGGGCCGGGGAGCTGTTTTTT. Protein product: CASSEGGRAGELFF. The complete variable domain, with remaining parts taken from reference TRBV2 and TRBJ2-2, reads EPEVTQTPSHQVTQMGQEVILRCVPISNHLYFYWYRQILGQKVEFLVSFYNNEISEKSEIFDDQFSVERPDGSNFTLKIRSTKLEDSAMYFCASSEGGRAGELFFGEGSRLTVL.

CDR3 sequence reads: CAGGRFFNQPQHF. In nucleotides, the CDR3 is TGTGCGGGGGGGCGGTTTTTCAATCAGCCCCAGCATTTT. The chain couples TRBV6-1 to TRBJ1-5; D may be TRBD1 (6 bases). CDR1 is MNHNS, CDR2 SASEGT, per germline. The CDR3 has 13 amino acids.

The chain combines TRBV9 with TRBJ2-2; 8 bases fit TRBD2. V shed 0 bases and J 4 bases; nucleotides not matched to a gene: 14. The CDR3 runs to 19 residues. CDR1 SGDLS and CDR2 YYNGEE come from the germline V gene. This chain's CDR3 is CASSVATGGGHWGTGELFF. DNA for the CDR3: TGTGCCAGCAGCGTAGCTACGGGGGGGGGCCACTGGGGCACCGGGGAGCTGTTTTTT. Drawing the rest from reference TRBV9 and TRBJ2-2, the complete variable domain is DSGVTQTPKHLITATGQRVTLRCSPRSGDLSVYWYQQSLDQGLQFLIQYYNGEERAKGNILERFSAQQFPDLHSELNLSSLELGDSALYFCASSVATGGGHWGTGELFFGEGSRLTVL.

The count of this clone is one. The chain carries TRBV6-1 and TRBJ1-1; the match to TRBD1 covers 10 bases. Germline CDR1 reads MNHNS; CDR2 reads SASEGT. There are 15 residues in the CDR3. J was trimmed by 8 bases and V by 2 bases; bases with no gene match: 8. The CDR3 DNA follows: TGTGCCAGCAGTGAAATGGGACAGGGGTTTTACGAAGCTTTCTTT. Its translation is CASSEMGQGFYEAFF.

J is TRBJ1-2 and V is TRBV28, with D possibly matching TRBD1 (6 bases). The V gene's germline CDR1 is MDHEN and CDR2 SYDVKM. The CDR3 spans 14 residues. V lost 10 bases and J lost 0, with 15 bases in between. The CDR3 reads CATSPGQANYGYTF. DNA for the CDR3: TGTGCCACCTCCCCGGGACAAGCTAACTATGGCTACACCTTC.

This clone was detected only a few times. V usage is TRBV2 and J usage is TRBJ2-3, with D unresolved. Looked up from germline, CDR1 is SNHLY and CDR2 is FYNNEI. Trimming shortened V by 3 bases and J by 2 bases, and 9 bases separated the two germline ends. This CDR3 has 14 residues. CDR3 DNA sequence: TGTGCCAGCAGTGACGGCCTTCTCACAGATACGCAGTATTTT. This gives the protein CASSDGLLTDTQYF.

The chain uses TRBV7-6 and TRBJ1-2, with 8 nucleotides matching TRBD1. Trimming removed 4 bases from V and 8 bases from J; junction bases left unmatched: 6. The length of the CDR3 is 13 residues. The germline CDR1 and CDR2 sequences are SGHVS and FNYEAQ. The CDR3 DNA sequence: TGTGCCAGCAGCTCTGGACAGGGACAAGGCTACACCTTC. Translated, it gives CASSSGQGQGYTF.

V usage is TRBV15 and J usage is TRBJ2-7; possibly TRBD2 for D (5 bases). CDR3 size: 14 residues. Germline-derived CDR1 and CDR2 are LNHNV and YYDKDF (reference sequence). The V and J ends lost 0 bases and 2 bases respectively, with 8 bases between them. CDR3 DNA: TGTGCCACCAGCAGAGATGGAGCGGCCTACGAGCAGTACTTC. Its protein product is CATSRDGAAYEQYF. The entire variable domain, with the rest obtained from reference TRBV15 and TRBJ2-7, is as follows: DAMVIQNPRYQVTQFGKPVTLSCSQTLNHNVMYWYQQKSSQAPKLLFHYYDKDFNNEADTPDNFQSRRPNTSFCFLDIRSPGLGDTAMYLCATSRDGAAYEQYFGPGTRLTVT.

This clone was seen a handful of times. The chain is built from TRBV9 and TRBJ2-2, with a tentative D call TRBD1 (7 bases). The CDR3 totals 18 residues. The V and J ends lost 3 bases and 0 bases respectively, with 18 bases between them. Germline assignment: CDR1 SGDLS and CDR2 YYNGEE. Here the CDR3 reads CASSGRVGGPANTGELFF. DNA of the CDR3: TGTGCCAGCAGCGGGAGGGTAGGGGGCCCCGCGAACACCGGGGAGCTGTTTTTT.

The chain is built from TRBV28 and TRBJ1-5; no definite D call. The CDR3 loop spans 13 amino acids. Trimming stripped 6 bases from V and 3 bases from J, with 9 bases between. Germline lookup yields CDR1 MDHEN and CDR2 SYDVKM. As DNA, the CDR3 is TGTGCCAGCAGGGGATGGGACAATCAGCCCCAGCATTTT. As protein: CASRGWDNQPQHF.

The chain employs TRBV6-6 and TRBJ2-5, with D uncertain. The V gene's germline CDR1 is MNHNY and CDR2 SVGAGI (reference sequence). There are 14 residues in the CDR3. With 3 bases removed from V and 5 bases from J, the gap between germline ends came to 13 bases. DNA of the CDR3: TGTGCCAGCAGTTATCAAGACCTGACGGAGACCCAGTACTTC. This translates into CASSYQDLTETQYF.

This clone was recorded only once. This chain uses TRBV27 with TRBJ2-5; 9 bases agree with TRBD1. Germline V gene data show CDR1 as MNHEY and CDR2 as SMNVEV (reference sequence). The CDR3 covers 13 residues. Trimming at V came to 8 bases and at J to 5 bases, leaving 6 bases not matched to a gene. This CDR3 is CASATGGKETQYF. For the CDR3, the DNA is TGTGCCAGCGCGACAGGGGGAAAGGAGACCCAGTACTTC.

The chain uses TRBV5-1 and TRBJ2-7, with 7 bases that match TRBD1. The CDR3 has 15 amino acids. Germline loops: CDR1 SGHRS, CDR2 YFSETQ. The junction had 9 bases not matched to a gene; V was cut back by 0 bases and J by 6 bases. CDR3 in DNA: TGCGCCAGCAGCTTGGCCCAAAGCTCAGGGGGCGAGCAGTACTTC. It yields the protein CASSLAQSSGGEQYF.

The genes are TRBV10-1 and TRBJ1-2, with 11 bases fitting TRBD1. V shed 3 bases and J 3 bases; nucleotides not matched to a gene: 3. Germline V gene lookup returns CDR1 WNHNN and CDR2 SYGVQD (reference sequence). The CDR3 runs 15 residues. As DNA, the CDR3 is TGCGCCAGCAGTGACTCGGGACAGGGGGACTATGGCTACACCTTC. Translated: CASSDSGQGDYGYTF.

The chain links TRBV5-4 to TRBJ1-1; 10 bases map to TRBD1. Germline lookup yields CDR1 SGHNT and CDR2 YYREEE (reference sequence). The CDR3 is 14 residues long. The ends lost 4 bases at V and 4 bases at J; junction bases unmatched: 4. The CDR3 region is CASSGGTGVTEAFF. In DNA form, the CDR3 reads TGTGCCAGCAGCGGGGGGACAGGGGTCACTGAAGCTTTCTTT.

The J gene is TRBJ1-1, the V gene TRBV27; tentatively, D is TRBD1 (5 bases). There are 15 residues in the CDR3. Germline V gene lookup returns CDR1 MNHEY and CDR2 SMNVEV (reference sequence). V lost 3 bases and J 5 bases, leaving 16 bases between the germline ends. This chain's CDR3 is CASSLSGPSFTEAFF. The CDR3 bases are TGTGCCAGCAGTTTGTCGGGACCTTCCTTTACTGAAGCTTTCTTT.

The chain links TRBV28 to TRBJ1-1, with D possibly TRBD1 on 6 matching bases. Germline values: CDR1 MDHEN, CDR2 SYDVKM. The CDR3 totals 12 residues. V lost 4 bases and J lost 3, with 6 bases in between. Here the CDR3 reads CASSYRDTEAFF. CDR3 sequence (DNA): TGTGCCAGCAGTTACAGGGACACTGAAGCTTTCTTT.

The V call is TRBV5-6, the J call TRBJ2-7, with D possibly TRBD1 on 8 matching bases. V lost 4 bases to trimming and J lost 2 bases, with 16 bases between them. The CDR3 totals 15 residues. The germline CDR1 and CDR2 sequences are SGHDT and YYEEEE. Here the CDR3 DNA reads TGTGCCAGCAGCCCACTACAGGGGGGGACCTACGAGCAGTACTTC. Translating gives CASSPLQGGTYEQYF.

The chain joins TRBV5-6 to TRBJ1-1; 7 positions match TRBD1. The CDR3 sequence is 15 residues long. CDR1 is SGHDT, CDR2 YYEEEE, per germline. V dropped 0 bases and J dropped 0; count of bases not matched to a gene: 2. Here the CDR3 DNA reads TGTGCCAGCAGCTTGGGCGACAGGGTGAACACTGAAGCTTTCTTT. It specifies CASSLGDRVNTEAFF.

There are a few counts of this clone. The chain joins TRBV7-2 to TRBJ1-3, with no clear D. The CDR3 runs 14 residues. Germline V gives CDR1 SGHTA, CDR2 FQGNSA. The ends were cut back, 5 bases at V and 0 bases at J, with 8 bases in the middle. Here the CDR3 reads CASSPGNSGNTIYF. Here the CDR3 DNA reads TGTGCCAGCAGCCCCGGCAACTCTGGAAACACCATATATTTT.

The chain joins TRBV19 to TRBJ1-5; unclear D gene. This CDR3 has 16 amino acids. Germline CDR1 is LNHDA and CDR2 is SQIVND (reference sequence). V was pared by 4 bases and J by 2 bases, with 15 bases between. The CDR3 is CASSSPFQVGNQPQHF. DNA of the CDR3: TGTGCCAGTAGTAGTCCCTTCCAGGTGGGCAATCAGCCCCAGCATTTT.

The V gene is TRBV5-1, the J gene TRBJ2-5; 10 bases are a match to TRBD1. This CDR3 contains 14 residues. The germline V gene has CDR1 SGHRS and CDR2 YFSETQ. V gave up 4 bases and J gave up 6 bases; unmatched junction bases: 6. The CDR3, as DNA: TGCGCCAGCAGCCCCGGACAGGGGGAAAAGACCCAGTACTTC. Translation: CASSPGQGEKTQYF. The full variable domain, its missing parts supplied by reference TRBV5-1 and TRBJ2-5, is KAGVTQTPRYLIKTRGQQVTLSCSPISGHRSVSWYQQTPGQGLQFLFEYFSETQRNKGNFPGRFSGRQFSNSRSEMNVSTLELGDSALYLCASSPGQGEKTQYFGPGTRLLVL.

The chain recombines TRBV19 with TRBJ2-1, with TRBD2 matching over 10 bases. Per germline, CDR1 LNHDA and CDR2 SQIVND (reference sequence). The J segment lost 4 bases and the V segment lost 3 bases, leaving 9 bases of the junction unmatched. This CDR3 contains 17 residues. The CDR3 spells CASSMGASGGAYNEQFF. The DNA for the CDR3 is TGTGCCAGTAGTATGGGGGCTAGCGGGGGAGCTTACAATGAGCAGTTCTTC.

CDR3 in DNA: TGTGCCAGCAGTGGGGGGTGGAACACTGAAGCTTTCTTT. This sequence encodes CASSGGWNTEAFF. The chain uses TRBV27 and TRBJ1-1; D might be TRBD1 (5 bases). V was trimmed by 5 bases and J by 1 base, leaving 8 bases between them. Germline assignment: CDR1 MNHEY and CDR2 SMNVEV (reference sequence). This CDR3 is built from 13 residues.

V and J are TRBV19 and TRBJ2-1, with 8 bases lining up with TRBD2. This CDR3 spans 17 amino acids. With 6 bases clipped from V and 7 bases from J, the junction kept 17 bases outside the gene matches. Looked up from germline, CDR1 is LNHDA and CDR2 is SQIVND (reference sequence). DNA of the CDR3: TGTGCCAGTAGCTTACGCGGGGGGCTAGCGGCGAAAAATGAGCAGTTCTTC. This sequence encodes CASSLRGGLAAKNEQFF.

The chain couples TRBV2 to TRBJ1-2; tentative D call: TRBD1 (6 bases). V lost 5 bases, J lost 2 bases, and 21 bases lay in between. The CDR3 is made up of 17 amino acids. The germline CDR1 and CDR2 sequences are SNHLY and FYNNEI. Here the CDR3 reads CASSNGGTQAVNYGYTF. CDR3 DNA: TGTGCCAGCAGTAATGGGGGGACACAGGCTGTCAACTATGGCTACACCTTC.

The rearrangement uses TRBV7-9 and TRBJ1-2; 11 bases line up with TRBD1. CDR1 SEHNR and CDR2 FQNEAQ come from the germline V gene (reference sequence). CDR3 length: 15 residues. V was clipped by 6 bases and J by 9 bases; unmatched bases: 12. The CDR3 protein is CASSYTGTGGVRYTF. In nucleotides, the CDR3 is TGTGCCAGCAGTTATACCGGGACAGGGGGAGTTCGCTACACCTTC.